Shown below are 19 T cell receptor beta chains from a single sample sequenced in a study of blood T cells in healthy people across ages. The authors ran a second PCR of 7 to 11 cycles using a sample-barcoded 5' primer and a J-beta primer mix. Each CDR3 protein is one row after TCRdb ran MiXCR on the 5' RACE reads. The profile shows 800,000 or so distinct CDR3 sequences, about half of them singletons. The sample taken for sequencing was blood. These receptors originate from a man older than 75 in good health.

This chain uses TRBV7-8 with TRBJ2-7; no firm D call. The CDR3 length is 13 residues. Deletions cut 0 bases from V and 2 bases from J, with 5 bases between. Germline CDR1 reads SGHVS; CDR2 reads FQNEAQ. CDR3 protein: CASSLALTYEQYF. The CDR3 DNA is TGTGCCAGCAGCTTAGCGCTAACCTACGAGCAGTACTTC.

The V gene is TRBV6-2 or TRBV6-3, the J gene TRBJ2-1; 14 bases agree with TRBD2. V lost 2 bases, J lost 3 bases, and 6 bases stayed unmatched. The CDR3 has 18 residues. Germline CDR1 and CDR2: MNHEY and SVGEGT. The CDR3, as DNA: TGTGCCAGCAGTTACCTGGGACTAGCGGGGGCTATCTACAATGAGCAGTTCTTC. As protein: CASSYLGLAGAIYNEQFF.

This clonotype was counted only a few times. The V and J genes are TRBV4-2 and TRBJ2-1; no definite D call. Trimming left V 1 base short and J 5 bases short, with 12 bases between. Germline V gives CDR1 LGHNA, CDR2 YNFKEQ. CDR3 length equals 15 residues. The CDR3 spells CASSQVSDGDNEQFF. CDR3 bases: TGTGCCAGCAGCCAAGTGTCGGACGGAGACAATGAGCAGTTCTTC.

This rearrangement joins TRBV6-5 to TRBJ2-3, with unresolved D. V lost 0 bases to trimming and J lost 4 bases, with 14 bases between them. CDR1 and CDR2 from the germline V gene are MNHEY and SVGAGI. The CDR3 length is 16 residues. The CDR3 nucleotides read TGTGCCAGCAGTTACTCCGGTCCGGGCATCGCAGATACGCAGTATTTT. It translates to CASSYSGPGIADTQYF.

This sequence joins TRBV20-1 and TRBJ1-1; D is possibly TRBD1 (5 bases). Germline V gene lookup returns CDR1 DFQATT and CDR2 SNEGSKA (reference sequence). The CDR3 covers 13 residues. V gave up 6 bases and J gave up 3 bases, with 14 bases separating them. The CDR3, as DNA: TGCAGTGCCTTTACCAGGGTGGACACTGAAGCTTTCTTT. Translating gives CSAFTRVDTEAFF.

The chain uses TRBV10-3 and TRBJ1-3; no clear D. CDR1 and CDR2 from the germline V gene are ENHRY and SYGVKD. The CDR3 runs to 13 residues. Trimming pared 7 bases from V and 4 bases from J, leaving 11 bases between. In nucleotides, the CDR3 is TGTGCCATCAAACGCTCGGACGGAAACACCATATATTTT. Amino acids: CAIKRSDGNTIYF.

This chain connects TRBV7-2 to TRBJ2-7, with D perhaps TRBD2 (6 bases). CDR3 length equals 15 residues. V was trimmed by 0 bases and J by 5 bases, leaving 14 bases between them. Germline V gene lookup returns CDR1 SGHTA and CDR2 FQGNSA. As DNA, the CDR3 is TGTGCCAGCAGCTTAGCGGCTAGCGCGATTAACGAGCAGTACTTC. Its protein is CASSLAASAINEQYF.

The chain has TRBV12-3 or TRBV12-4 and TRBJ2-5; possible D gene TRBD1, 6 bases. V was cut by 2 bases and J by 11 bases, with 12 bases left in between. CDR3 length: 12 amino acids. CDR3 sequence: CASSLTGLGQYF. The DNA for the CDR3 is TGTGCCAGCAGTTTAACAGGGTTGGGGCAGTACTTC.

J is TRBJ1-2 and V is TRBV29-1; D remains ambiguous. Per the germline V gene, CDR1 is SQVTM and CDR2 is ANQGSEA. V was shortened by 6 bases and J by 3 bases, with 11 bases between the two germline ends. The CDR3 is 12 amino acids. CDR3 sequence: CSVGALDYGYTF. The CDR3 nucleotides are TGCAGCGTCGGAGCTCTAGACTATGGCTACACCTTC.

The CDR3 loop reads CASVGYGGNEQFF. CDR3 nucleotide sequence: TGTGCCAGCGTTGGGTACGGGGGCAATGAGCAGTTCTTC. V is TRBV12-3 or TRBV12-4 and J is TRBJ2-1; possible D gene TRBD2, 6 bases. V was pared by 8 bases and J by 6 bases, with 14 bases between. The CDR3 runs 13 residues.

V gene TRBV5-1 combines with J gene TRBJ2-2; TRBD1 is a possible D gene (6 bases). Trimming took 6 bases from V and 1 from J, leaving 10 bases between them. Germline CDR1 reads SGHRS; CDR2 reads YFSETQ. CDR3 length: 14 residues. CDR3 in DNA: TGCGCCAGCACCCCGACAGGGAACACCGGGGAGCTGTTTTTT. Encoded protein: CASTPTGNTGELFF.

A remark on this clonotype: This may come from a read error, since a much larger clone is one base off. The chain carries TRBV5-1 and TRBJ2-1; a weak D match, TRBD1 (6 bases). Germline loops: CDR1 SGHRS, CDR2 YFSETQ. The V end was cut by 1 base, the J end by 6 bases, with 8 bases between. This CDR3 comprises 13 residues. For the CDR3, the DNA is TGCGCCAGCAGCTTGCAGGGGTGCAATGAGCAGTTCTTC. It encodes CASSLQGCNEQFF.

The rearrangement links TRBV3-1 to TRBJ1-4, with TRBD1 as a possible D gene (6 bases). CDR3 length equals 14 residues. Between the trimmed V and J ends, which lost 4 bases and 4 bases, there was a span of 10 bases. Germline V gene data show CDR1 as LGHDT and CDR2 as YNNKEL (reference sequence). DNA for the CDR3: TGTGCCAGCAGCCGAGGACAGTATAATGAAAAACTGTTTTTT. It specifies CASSRGQYNEKLFF.

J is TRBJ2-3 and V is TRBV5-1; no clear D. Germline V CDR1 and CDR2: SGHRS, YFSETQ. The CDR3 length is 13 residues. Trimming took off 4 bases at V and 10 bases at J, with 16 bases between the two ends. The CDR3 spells CASSEKSLWAQYF. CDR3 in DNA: TGCGCCAGCAGCGAGAAATCCCTCTGGGCGCAGTATTTT. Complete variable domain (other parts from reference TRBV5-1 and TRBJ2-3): KAGVTQTPRYLIKTRGQQVTLSCSPISGHRSVSWYQQTPGQGLQFLFEYFSETQRNKGNFPGRFSGRQFSNSRSEMNVSTLELGDSALYLCASSEKSLWAQYFGPGTRLTVL.

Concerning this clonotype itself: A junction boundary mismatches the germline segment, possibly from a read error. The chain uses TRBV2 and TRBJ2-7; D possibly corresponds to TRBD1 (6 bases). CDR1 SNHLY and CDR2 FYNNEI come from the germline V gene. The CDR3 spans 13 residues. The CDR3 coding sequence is TGTGCCAACAGTCTGGACAGAGCCTACGAGCAGTACTTC. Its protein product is CANSLDRAYEQYF.

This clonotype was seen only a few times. CDR3 sequence (DNA): TGTGCCATCAGTCGGGACCGTGCTAGGGAGACCCAGTACTTC. This codes for CAISRDRARETQYF. This chain uses TRBV10-3 with TRBJ2-5; either TRBD1 or TRBD2 may fit D (5 bases each). Trimming removed 5 bases from V and 5 bases from J, with 15 bases in between. Germline CDR1 reads ENHRY; CDR2 reads SYGVKD. This CDR3 has 14 amino acids.

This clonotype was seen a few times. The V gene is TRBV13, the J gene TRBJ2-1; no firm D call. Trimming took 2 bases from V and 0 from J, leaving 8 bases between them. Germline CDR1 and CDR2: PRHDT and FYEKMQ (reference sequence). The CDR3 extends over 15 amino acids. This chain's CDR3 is CASSLFRSSYNEQFF. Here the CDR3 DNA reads TGTGCCAGCAGCTTATTCAGGAGCTCCTACAATGAGCAGTTCTTC.

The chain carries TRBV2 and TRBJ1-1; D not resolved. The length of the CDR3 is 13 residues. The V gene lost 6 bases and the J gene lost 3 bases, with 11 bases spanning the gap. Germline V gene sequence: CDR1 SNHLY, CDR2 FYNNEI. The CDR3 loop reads CASRENADTEAFF. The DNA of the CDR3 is TGTGCCAGCAGAGAAAACGCCGACACTGAAGCTTTCTTT.

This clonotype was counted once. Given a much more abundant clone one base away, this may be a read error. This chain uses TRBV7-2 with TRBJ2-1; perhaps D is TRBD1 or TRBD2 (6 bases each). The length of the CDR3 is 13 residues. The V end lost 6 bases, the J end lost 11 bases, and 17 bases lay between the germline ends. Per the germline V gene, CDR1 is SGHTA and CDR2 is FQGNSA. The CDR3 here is CASRQTGGHKQFF. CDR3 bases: TGTGCCAGCAGACAAACCGGGGGCCATAAGCAGTTCTTC. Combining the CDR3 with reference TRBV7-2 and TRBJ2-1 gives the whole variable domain GAGVSQSPSNKVTEKGKDVELRCDPISGHTALYWYRQSLGQGLEFLIYFQGNSAPDKSGLPSDRFSAERTGGSVSTLTIQRTQQEDSAVYLCASRQTGGHKQFFGPGTRLTVL.